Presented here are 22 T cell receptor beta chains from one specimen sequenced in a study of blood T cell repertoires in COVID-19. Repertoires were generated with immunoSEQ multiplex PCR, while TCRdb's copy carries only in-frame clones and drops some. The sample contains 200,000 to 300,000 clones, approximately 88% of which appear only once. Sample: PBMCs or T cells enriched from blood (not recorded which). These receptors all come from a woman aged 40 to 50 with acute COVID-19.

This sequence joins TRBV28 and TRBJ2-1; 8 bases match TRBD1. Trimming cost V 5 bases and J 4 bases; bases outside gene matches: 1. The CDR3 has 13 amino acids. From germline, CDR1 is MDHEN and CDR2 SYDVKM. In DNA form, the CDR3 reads TGTGCCAGCAGTCGGGACAGGTACAATGAGCAGTTCTTC. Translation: CASSRDRYNEQFF.

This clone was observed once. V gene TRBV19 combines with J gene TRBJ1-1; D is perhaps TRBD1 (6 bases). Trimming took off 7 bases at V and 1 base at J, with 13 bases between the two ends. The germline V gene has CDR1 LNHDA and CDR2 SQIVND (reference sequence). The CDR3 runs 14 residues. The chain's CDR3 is CASKTQGSNTEAFF. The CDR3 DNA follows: TGTGCCAGTAAAACCCAGGGGTCGAACACTGAAGCTTTCTTT.

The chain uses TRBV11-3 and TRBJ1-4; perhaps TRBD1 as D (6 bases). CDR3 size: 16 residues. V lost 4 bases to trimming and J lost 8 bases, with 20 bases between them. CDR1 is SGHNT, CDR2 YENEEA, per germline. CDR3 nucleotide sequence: TGTGCCAGCAGCTCGGGACAATTCGGCAAGGGCGAAAAACTGTTTTTT. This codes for CASSSGQFGKGEKLFF. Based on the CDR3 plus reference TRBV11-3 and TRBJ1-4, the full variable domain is EAGVVQSPRYKIIEKKQPVAFWCNPISGHNTLYWYLQNLGQGPELLIRYENEEAVDDSQLPKDRFSAERLKGVDSTLKIQPAELGDSAVYLCASSSGQFGKGEKLFFGSGTQLSVL.

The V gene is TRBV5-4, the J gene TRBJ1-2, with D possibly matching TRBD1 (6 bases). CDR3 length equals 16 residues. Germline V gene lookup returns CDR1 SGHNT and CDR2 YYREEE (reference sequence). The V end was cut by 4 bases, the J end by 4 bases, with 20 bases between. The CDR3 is CASSPGPGAISYGYTF. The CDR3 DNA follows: TGTGCCAGCAGCCCCGGGCCAGGGGCAATATCCTATGGCTACACCTTC.

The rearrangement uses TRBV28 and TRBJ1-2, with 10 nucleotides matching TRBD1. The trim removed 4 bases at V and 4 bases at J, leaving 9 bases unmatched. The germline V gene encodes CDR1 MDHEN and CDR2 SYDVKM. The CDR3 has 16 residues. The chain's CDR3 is CASSSPGQGVIYGYTF. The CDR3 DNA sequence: TGTGCCAGCAGTTCCCCCGGACAGGGGGTAATCTATGGCTACACCTTC.

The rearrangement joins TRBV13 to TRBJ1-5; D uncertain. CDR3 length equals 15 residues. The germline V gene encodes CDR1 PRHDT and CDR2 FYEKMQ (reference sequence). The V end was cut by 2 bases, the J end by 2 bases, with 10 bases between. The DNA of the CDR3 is TGTGCCAGCAGCTTAAACGGGGTGCGCAATCAGCCCCAGCATTTT. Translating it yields CASSLNGVRNQPQHF.

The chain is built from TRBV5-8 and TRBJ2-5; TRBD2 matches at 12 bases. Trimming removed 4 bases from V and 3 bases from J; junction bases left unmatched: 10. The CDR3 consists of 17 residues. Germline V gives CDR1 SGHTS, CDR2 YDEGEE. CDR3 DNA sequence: TGTGCCAGCAGCGCAGGGGCGACTAGCGGGAGCAAAGAGACCCAGTACTTC. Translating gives CASSAGATSGSKETQYF.

In DNA form, the CDR3 reads TGTGCCAGCAGCTTAGAATTAGGGGGCGAACAGCCCCAGCATTTT. It is translated as CASSLELGGEQPQHF. The rearrangement links TRBV7-8 to TRBJ1-5; 7 bases are shared with TRBD1. Germline lookup yields CDR1 SGHVS and CDR2 FQNEAQ. This CDR3 region has 15 residues. V trimming: 1 base; J trimming: 7 bases; junction bases outside the gene matches: 7.

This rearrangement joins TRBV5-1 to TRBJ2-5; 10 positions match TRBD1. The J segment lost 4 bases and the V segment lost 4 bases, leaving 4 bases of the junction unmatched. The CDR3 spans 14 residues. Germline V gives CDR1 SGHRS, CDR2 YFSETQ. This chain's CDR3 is CASSTGTGVETQYF. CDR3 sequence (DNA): TGCGCCAGCAGCACCGGGACAGGGGTAGAGACCCAGTACTTC.

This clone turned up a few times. The CDR3 nucleotides read TGTGCCAGCAGCTTAGCACCTTACTCGACAGGAGAAGCTAACTATGGCTACACCTTC. It yields the protein CASSLAPYSTGEANYGYTF. This sequence joins TRBV7-2 and TRBJ1-2; a possible D gene is TRBD1 (6 bases). The ends were cut back, 0 bases at V and 0 bases at J, with 20 bases in the middle. The CDR3 consists of 19 residues. From germline, CDR1 is SGHTA and CDR2 FQGNSA.

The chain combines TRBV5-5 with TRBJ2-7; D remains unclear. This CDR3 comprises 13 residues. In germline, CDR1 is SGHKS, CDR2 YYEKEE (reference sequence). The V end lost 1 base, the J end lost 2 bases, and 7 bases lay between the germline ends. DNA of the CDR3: TGTGCCAGCAGCTTGCCCCAAACCTACGAGCAGTACTTC. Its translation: CASSLPQTYEQYF.

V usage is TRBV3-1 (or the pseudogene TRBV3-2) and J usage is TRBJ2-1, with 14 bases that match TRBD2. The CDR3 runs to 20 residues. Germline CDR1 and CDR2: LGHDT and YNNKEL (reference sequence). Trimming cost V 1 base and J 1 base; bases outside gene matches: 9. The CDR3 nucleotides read TGTGCCAGCAGCCAAGCCCCGGGACTAGCGGGAGACGGGTCCTACAATGAGCAGTTCTTC. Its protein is CASSQAPGLAGDGSYNEQFF.

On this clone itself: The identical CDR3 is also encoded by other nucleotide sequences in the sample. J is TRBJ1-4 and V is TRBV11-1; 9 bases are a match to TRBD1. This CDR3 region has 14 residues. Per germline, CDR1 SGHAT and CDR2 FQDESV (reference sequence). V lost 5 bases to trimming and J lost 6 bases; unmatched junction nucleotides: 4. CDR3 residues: CASSRTGEDEKLFF. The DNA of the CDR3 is TGTGCCAGCAGCCGGACAGGGGAGGATGAAAAACTGTTTTTT. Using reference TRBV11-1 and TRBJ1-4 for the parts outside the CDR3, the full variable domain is EAEVAQSPRYKITEKSQAVAFWCDPISGHATLYWYRQILGQGPELLVQFQDESVVDDSQLPKDRFSAERLKGVDSTLKIQPAELGDSAMYLCASSRTGEDEKLFFGSGTQLSVL.

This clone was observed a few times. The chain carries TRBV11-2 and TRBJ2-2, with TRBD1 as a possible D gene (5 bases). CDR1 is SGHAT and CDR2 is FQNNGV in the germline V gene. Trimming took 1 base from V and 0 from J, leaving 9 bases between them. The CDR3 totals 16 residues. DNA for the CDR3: TGTGCCAGCAGCTTAGGTCTAGGGGCGAACACCGGGGAGCTGTTTTTT. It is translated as CASSLGLGANTGELFF.

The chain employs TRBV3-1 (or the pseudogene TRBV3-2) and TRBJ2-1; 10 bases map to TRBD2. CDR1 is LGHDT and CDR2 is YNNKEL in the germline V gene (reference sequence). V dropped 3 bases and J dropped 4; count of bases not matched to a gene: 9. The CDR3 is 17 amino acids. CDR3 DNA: TGTGCCAGCAGCCATTTCCAGCGGGAGGGAACGTACAATGAGCAGTTCTTC. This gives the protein CASSHFQREGTYNEQFF.

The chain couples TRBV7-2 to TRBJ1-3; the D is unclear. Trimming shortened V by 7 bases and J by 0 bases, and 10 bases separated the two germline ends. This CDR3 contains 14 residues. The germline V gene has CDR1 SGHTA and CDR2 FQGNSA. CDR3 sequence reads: CASTLIVSGNTIYF. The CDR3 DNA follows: TGTGCCAGCACCCTTATAGTCTCTGGAAACACCATATATTTT.

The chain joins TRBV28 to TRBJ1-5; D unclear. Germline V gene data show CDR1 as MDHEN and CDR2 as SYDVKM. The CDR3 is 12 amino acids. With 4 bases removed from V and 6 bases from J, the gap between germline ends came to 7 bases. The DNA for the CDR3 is TGTGCCAGCAGTTCGGGAGCTCAGCCCCAGCATTTT. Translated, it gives CASSSGAQPQHF.

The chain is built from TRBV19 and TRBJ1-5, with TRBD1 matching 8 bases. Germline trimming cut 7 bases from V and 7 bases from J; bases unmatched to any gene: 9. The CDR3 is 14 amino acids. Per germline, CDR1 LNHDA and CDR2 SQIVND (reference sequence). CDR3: CASTDRGPVQPQHF. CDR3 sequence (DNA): TGTGCCAGTACCGACAGGGGTCCCGTGCAGCCCCAGCATTTT.

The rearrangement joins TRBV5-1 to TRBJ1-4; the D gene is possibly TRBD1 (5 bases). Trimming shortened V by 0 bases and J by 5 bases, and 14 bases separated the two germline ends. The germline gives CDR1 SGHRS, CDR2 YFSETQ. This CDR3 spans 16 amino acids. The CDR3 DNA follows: TGCGCCAGCAGCTTGGCCCATGGGGGAGGGAATGAAAAACTGTTTTTT. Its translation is CASSLAHGGGNEKLFF.

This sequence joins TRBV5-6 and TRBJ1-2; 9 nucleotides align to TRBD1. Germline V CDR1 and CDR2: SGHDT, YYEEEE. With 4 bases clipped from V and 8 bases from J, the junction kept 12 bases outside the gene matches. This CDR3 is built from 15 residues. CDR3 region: CASSVGQGLTLGYTF. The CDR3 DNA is TGTGCCAGCAGCGTTGGACAGGGGTTAACCCTCGGCTACACCTTC.

The CDR3 reads CASITLVNYGYTF. In nucleotides, the CDR3 is TGTGCCAGCATAACACTAGTTAACTATGGCTACACCTTC. This sequence joins TRBV12-3 or TRBV12-4 and TRBJ1-2; no reliable D call. This CDR3 region has 13 residues. The V end lost 7 bases, the J end lost 1 base, and 10 bases lay between the germline ends.

Written as DNA, the CDR3 is TGTGCCAGCAGCTTTGGACAGCGCTATGGCTACACCTTC. It yields the protein CASSFGQRYGYTF. The rearrangement uses TRBV7-9 and TRBJ1-2, with D tentatively TRBD1 (6 bases). This CDR3 has 13 residues. Germline V gives CDR1 SEHNR, CDR2 FQNEAQ (reference sequence). V was shortened by 3 bases and J by 4 bases, with 9 bases between the two germline ends.